A selection of T cell receptor beta chains follows, all from one sample in a study of T cells in Graves' hyperthyroidism and ophthalmopathy. TCRdb re-analysed the multiplex PCR reads in MiXCR, keeping a single row per CDR3 protein. The sample has 500,000 or so distinct CDR3 sequences; approximately 17% are singletons. Sequencing was performed on blood. The origin of the receptors is a woman aged 18-29 years with Graves' ophthalmopathy. CDR3s include the opening cysteine and the closing phenylalanine or tryptophan. D genes are given only for firm matches. Clone size is given for some rows only: seen once, a few or many times, or a class if the clone is expanded.

cdr3_length: 13; v_call: TRBV28; d_call: -; j_call: TRBJ1-2; clone_size: many; cdr3_aa: CASSFQGLVGYTF; cdr3_nt: TGTGCCAGCAGTTTCCAGGGATTAGTCGGCTACACCTTC
cdr3_length: 15; v_call: TRBV29-1; d_call: TRBD2; j_call: TRBJ2-7; clone_size: few; cdr3_aa: CSVETSGDRFYEQYF; cdr3_nt: TGCAGCGTTGAAACTAGCGGGGACAGGTTCTACGAGCAGTACTTC
cdr3_length: 11; v_call: TRBV20-1; d_call: -; j_call: TRBJ2-7; clone_size: many; cdr3_aa: CSARARDEQYF; cdr3_nt: TGCAGTGCTAGAGCGCGAGACGAGCAGTACTTC
cdr3_length: 15; v_call: TRBV6-1; d_call: -; j_call: TRBJ2-2; clone_size: -; cdr3_aa: CASSMGGRDTGELFF; cdr3_nt: TGTGCCAGCAGCATGGGGGGGCGCGACACCGGGGAGCTGTTTTTT
cdr3_length: 14; v_call: TRBV6-1; d_call: -; j_call: TRBJ2-7; clone_size: many; cdr3_aa: CASSPTRGTYEQYF; cdr3_nt: TGTGCCAGCAGTCCTACGAGGGGCACCTACGAGCAGTACTTC
cdr3_length: 16; v_call: TRBV2; d_call: TRBD2; j_call: TRBJ2-5; clone_size: many; cdr3_aa: CASSKKSGGGRETQYF; cdr3_nt: TGTGCCAGCAGCAAGAAAAGCGGGGGGGGTCGTGAGACCCAGTACTTC
cdr3_length: 12; v_call: TRBV12-3/TRBV12-4; d_call: -; j_call: TRBJ1-1; clone_size: many; cdr3_aa: CASRAQDTEAFF; cdr3_nt: TGTGCCAGCAGGGCCCAGGACACTGAAGCTTTCTTT
cdr3_length: 13; v_call: TRBV29-1; d_call: TRBD1; j_call: TRBJ1-1; clone_size: few; cdr3_aa: CSVSTGGNTEAFF; cdr3_nt: TGCAGCGTTTCTACAGGGGGCAACACTGAAGCTTTCTTT
cdr3_length: 15; v_call: TRBV5-6; d_call: -; j_call: TRBJ2-3; clone_size: many; cdr3_aa: CASSLVGEGTDTQYF; cdr3_nt: TGTGCCAGCAGCTTGGTGGGGGAAGGCACAGATACGCAGTATTTT
cdr3_length: 16; v_call: TRBV20-1; d_call: -; j_call: TRBJ1-5; clone_size: -; cdr3_aa: CSAEDRALFRGRPQHF; cdr3_nt: -
cdr3_length: 16; v_call: TRBV30; d_call: TRBD2; j_call: TRBJ2-3; clone_size: few; cdr3_aa: CAWSVRWSGGGDTQYF; cdr3_nt: TGTGCCTGGAGTGTACGGTGGAGCGGGGGGGGTGATACGCAGTATTTT
cdr3_length: 15; v_call: TRBV9; d_call: TRBD1; j_call: TRBJ1-2; clone_size: few; cdr3_aa: CASSTGGAVIYGYTF; cdr3_nt: TGTGCCAGCAGCACAGGGGGCGCAGTCATCTATGGCTACACCTTC
cdr3_length: 14; v_call: TRBV10-2; d_call: TRBD2; j_call: TRBJ2-3; clone_size: many; cdr3_aa: CASGLAGVPDTQYF; cdr3_nt: TGCGCCAGCGGACTAGCGGGTGTTCCAGATACGCAGTATTTT
cdr3_length: 16; v_call: TRBV5-1; d_call: -; j_call: TRBJ1-4; clone_size: many; cdr3_aa: CASSFDGLSTDEKLFF; cdr3_nt: TGCGCCAGCAGCTTTGACGGTCTCAGCACTGATGAAAAACTGTTTTTT
cdr3_length: 14; v_call: TRBV19; d_call: -; j_call: TRBJ2-2; clone_size: -; cdr3_aa: CASSITANTGELFF; cdr3_nt: TGTGCCAGTAGTATAACTGCGAACACCGGGGAGCTGTTTTTT
cdr3_length: 14; v_call: TRBV18; d_call: -; j_call: TRBJ2-4; clone_size: many; cdr3_aa: CASSPSLAKNIQYF; cdr3_nt: TGTGCCAGCTCACCAAGTCTAGCCAAAAACATTCAGTACTTC
cdr3_length: 14; v_call: TRBV5-1; d_call: -; j_call: TRBJ2-7; clone_size: -; cdr3_aa: CASSWTGAGGEQYF; cdr3_nt: TGCGCCAGCAGCTGGACCGGGGCCGGGGGCGAGCAGTACTTC
cdr3_length: 14; v_call: TRBV6-1; d_call: TRBD1; j_call: TRBJ1-1; clone_size: many; cdr3_aa: CASSPQGINTEAFF; cdr3_nt: TGTGCCAGCAGTCCACAGGGGATTAACACTGAAGCTTTCTTT
cdr3_length: 16; v_call: TRBV28; d_call: TRBD1; j_call: TRBJ2-1; clone_size: many; cdr3_aa: CASSSPGQGVHNEQFF; cdr3_nt: TGTGCCAGCAGTTCCCCGGGACAGGGGGTCCACAATGAGCAGTTCTTC
cdr3_length: 16; v_call: TRBV29-1; d_call: TRBD1; j_call: TRBJ2-7; clone_size: many; cdr3_aa: CSVRTFRQGAIYEQYF; cdr3_nt: TGCAGCGTTCGCACTTTTCGACAGGGGGCTATCTACGAGCAGTACTTC
cdr3_length: 16; v_call: TRBV5-4; d_call: -; j_call: TRBJ1-4; clone_size: -; cdr3_aa: CASSLKQGATNEKLFF; cdr3_nt: TGTGCCAGCAGCTTAAAACAGGGCGCAACTAATGAAAAACTGTTTTTT
cdr3_length: 16; v_call: TRBV28; d_call: -; j_call: TRBJ1-5; clone_size: many; cdr3_aa: CASTPGGPFSNQPQHF; cdr3_nt: TGTGCCAGCACCCCCGGGGGGCCCTTTAGCAATCAGCCCCAGCATTTT
cdr3_length: 15; v_call: TRBV4-3; d_call: -; j_call: TRBJ1-1; clone_size: -; cdr3_aa: CASSQWGGVNTEAFF; cdr3_nt: TGCGCCAGCAGCCAATGGGGAGGGGTGAACACTGAAGCTTTCTTT
cdr3_length: 16; v_call: TRBV7-8; d_call: TRBD2; j_call: TRBJ2-1; clone_size: many; cdr3_aa: CASSLAPGLVYNEQFF; cdr3_nt: TGTGCCAGCAGCTTAGCCCCGGGACTAGTCTACAATGAGCAGTTCTTC
cdr3_length: 17; v_call: TRBV24-1; d_call: -; j_call: TRBJ2-1; clone_size: few; cdr3_aa: CATSDFTEGGTYNEQFF; cdr3_nt: TGTGCCACCAGTGATTTTACTGAGGGAGGAACATACAATGAGCAGTTCTTC
cdr3_length: 14; v_call: TRBV28; d_call: -; j_call: TRBJ1-5; clone_size: many; cdr3_aa: CASIRDTINQPQHF; cdr3_nt: TGTGCCAGCATTCGGGACACCATTAATCAGCCCCAGCATTTT
cdr3_length: 13; v_call: TRBV29-1; d_call: TRBD2; j_call: TRBJ2-7; clone_size: many; cdr3_aa: CSVRTGLSYEQYF; cdr3_nt: TGCAGCGTGAGGACGGGACTATCCTACGAGCAGTACTTC
cdr3_length: 14; v_call: TRBV30; d_call: -; j_call: TRBJ1-3; clone_size: many; cdr3_aa: CAWSVGLSGNTIYF; cdr3_nt: TGTGCCTGGAGTGTTGGGTTATCAGGAAACACCATATATTTT
cdr3_length: 15; v_call: TRBV11-3; d_call: -; j_call: TRBJ1-5; clone_size: many; cdr3_aa: CASSLVSDSNQPQHF; cdr3_nt: TGTGCCAGCAGCTTAGTCTCAGATAGCAATCAGCCCCAGCATTTT
cdr3_length: 14; v_call: TRBV11-3; d_call: TRBD2; j_call: TRBJ2-3; clone_size: many; cdr3_aa: CASSFSGRTDTQYF; cdr3_nt: TGTGCCAGCAGCTTTAGCGGGAGGACAGATACGCAGTATTTT
cdr3_length: 13; v_call: TRBV28; d_call: -; j_call: TRBJ2-7; clone_size: many; cdr3_aa: CASDEVRGAEQYF; cdr3_nt: TGTGCCAGCGATGAGGTGAGGGGGGCCGAGCAGTACTTC